This T cell receptor beta chain was observed in a study of blood T cell repertoires in COVID-19. Background on the study: Spain, Italy and the United States supplied samples that represented acute and convalescent COVID-19. From T cells, B-cell-depleted T cells, or PBMCs came the material, which was cDNA or gDNA.

Authors' methods: Reference gene primer amplification gave nucleated cell count estimates. Assay: immunoSEQ multiplex PCR; the TCRdb copy retains only in-frame clones and omits some. Clone size and V and J calls were adopted from that table, with D and trimming inferred from the DNA. The sample lists 100,000 to 120,000 clones, roughly 80% seen once, with roughly 8% in the top ten. This CDR3 is built from 14 residues. V was shortened by 7 bases and J by 7 bases, with 17 bases between the two germline ends. In germline, CDR1 is SGHAT, CDR2 FQNNGV. This chain joins TRBV11-2 and TRBJ2-1; possible D gene TRBD2, 6 bases. The sequenced sample was peripheral blood. The clonotype was recovered from a woman between 35 and 50 years old with acute or convalescent COVID-19. CDR3 region: CASTPGVRGNEQFF. The CDR3 nucleotides read TGTGCCAGCACCCCCGGGGTGCGGGGTAATGAGCAGTTCTTC. The full variable domain, its missing parts supplied by reference TRBV11-2 and TRBJ2-1, is EAGVAQSPRYKIIEKRQSVAFWCNPISGHATLYWYQQILGQGPKLLIQFQNNGVVDDSQLPKDRFSAERLKGVDSTLKIQPAKLEDSAVYLCASTPGVRGNEQFFGPGTRLTVL.